A single sample is the source of the 26 T cell receptor beta chains below, sequenced in a study of blood T cell repertoires in COVID-19. Measured with immunoSEQ multiplex PCR; TCRdb has only the in-frame clones, and not every one. The sample comprises roughly 230,000 clones, roughly 84% of which are singletons, and about 7.4% rests with the top ten. Sequencing was carried out using peripheral blood. The receptors were sampled from a woman between 45 and 60 years old with acute or convalescent COVID-19.

This chain joins TRBV4-1 and TRBJ2-3; 7 nucleotides line up with TRBD2. V shed 1 base and J 3 bases; nucleotides not matched to a gene: 1. Germline CDR1 MGHRA, CDR2 YSYEKL. The CDR3 spans 14 residues. In nucleotides, the CDR3 is TGCGCCAGCAGCCAAGGGCGGGAGACAGATACGCAGTATTTT. This translates into CASSQGRETDTQYF.

The J gene is TRBJ2-7, the V gene TRBV11-2; D gene unclear. Trimming cost V 5 bases and J 6 bases, with 8 bases left between them. Per germline, CDR1 SGHAT and CDR2 FQNNGV. The length of the CDR3 is 11 residues. In DNA, the CDR3 is TGTGCCAGCAGCCAGTTCTTCGAGCAGTACTTC. Its protein product is CASSQFFEQYF.

The genes are TRBV7-3 and TRBJ1-3, with D possibly being TRBD1 (6 bases). Germline assignment: CDR1 SGHTA and CDR2 FQGTGA. Trimming took 5 bases from V and 2 from J, leaving 13 bases between them. CDR3 size: 15 residues. This CDR3 is CASSQTGQPGNTIYF. In DNA, the CDR3 is TGTGCCAGCAGCCAGACGGGACAACCTGGAAACACCATATATTTT.

The genes are TRBV28 and TRBJ2-7; 10 bases fit TRBD1. CDR3 length equals 15 residues. J lost 4 bases, V lost 6 bases, and 9 bases had no gene match. The germline V gene has CDR1 MDHEN and CDR2 SYDVKM. Written as DNA, the CDR3 is TGTGCCAGCAGCCAGCAGACAGGGGGCGGGTACGAGCAGTACTTC. Translation gives CASSQQTGGGYEQYF.

This clone appeared once. The chain employs TRBV10-1 and TRBJ2-1; 10 bases are a match to TRBD2. CDR3 length equals 17 residues. CDR1 WNHNN and CDR2 SYGVQD come from the germline V gene (reference sequence). J lost 6 bases, V lost 0 bases, and 8 bases had no gene match. The CDR3 loop reads CASSESSSGRGGNEQFF. The CDR3, as DNA: TGCGCCAGCAGTGAGTCGTCTAGCGGGAGAGGTGGCAATGAGCAGTTCTTC.

V and J are TRBV6-6 and TRBJ1-2; D call uncertain. V dropped 2 bases and J dropped 6 bases, with 7 bases sitting between them. Looked up from germline, CDR1 is MNHNY and CDR2 is SVGAGI (reference sequence). The CDR3 is 12 residues long. CDR3 DNA sequence: TGTGCCAGCAGTTACCGGAGCAATGGCTACACCTTC. It encodes CASSYRSNGYTF.

This clone showed up just once. The V and J genes are TRBV28 and TRBJ2-7; tentative D call: TRBD2 (6 bases). Per the germline V gene, CDR1 is MDHEN and CDR2 is SYDVKM. V lost 6 bases, J lost 2 bases, and 17 bases lay in between. CDR3 length: 15 amino acids. CDR3: CASSITGTPAYEQYF. The CDR3 nucleotides read TGTGCCAGCAGCATAACCGGGACTCCAGCCTACGAGCAGTACTTC.

As DNA, the CDR3 is TGTGCCAGCAGTTACGGGGGGCGGGGGGCCTACGAGCAGTACTTC. Translation gives CASSYGGRGAYEQYF. The chain recombines TRBV6-5 with TRBJ2-7, with 8 bases lining up with TRBD2. The ends lost 2 bases at V and 2 bases at J; junction bases unmatched: 5. CDR3 length: 15 amino acids. CDR1 MNHEY and CDR2 SVGAGI come from the germline V gene.

This CDR3 reads CASSTTGGGGQPQHF. DNA for the CDR3: TGTGCCAGCAGTACTACGGGGGGAGGAGGCCAGCCCCAGCATTTT. The chain carries TRBV28 and TRBJ1-5; TRBD1 is a possible D gene (5 bases). The CDR3 extends over 15 amino acids. Germline values: CDR1 MDHEN, CDR2 SYDVKM. V was pared by 5 bases and J by 7 bases, with 18 bases between.

This sequence joins TRBV6-5 and TRBJ1-1; D ambiguous. The germline V and J ends were trimmed by 6 bases and 0 bases, with 11 bases remaining between them. The CDR3 runs 14 residues. Germline V CDR1 and CDR2: MNHEY, SVGAGI. CDR3 sequence: CASSVTTLNTEAFF. CDR3 nucleotide sequence: TGTGCCAGCAGCGTGACAACCCTGAACACTGAAGCTTTCTTT.

This chain joins TRBV19 and TRBJ2-1; D is perhaps TRBD1 (6 bases). CDR3 length: 15 residues. Germline CDR1 reads LNHDA; CDR2 reads SQIVND (reference sequence). V was cut by 5 bases and J by 8 bases, with 19 bases left in between. The CDR3 loop is CASSAAGTHRDEQFF. CDR3 sequence (DNA): TGTGCCAGTAGTGCCGCCGGGACGCACAGGGATGAGCAGTTCTTC.

V and J are TRBV28 and TRBJ1-1; weak D call: TRBD1 (5 bases). Germline CDR1 MDHEN, CDR2 SYDVKM. Trimming took 8 bases from V and 5 from J, leaving 15 bases between them. This CDR3 is 13 amino acids long. CDR3 bases: TGTGCCAGCGGACGCCAGGGATGGACTGAAGCTTTCTTT. Translation gives CASGRQGWTEAFF.

Written as DNA, the CDR3 is TGTGCCAGCAGTTTGTTGACAGGGGGAGGGACCCAGTACTTC. Protein: CASSLLTGGGTQYF. The gene calls are TRBV28 and TRBJ2-5; 9 bases are shared with TRBD1. The CDR3 spans 14 residues. Trimming cost V 3 bases and J 7 bases; bases outside gene matches: 6. CDR1 is MDHEN, CDR2 SYDVKM, per germline.

The chain employs TRBV7-3 and TRBJ2-5, with D tentatively TRBD2 (5 bases). From germline, CDR1 is SGHTA and CDR2 FQGTGA. Trimming removed 3 bases at V and 5 bases at J, with 10 bases between. The CDR3 spans 13 residues. The CDR3 loop is CASSFTSYETQYF. In nucleotides, the CDR3 is TGTGCCAGCAGCTTCACTAGTTACGAGACCCAGTACTTC.

This chain connects TRBV5-1 to TRBJ2-1; TRBD2 might be the D (6 bases). The CDR3 consists of 15 residues. Trimming removed 4 bases at V and 5 bases at J, with 16 bases between. Germline loops: CDR1 SGHRS, CDR2 YFSETQ. CDR3: CASSGGTAAHNEQFF. The CDR3 DNA follows: TGCGCCAGCAGCGGAGGGACTGCGGCTCACAATGAGCAGTTCTTC.

The chain is built from TRBV7-9 and TRBJ2-7; no clear D gene. The germline V gene has CDR1 SEHNR and CDR2 FQNEAQ (reference sequence). The CDR3 is made up of 12 amino acids. V gave up 5 bases and J gave up 0 bases, with 5 bases separating them. For the CDR3, the DNA is TGTGCCAGCAGCCCAGGCTCCTACGAGCAGTACTTC. Translation gives CASSPGSYEQYF.

The rearrangement joins TRBV7-7 to TRBJ2-1; 7 bases align to TRBD1. Germline assignment: CDR1 SSHAT and CDR2 FNYEAQ (reference sequence). The CDR3 sequence is 16 residues long. With V trimmed by 1 base and J by 2 bases, 5 bases remained unmatched. The CDR3 bases are TGTGCCAGCAGCTTAGGGACAGGCTTTGCCTACAATGAGCAGTTCTTC. This translates into CASSLGTGFAYNEQFF.

This chain's CDR3 is CASSRDRVLPQHF. The CDR3 coding sequence is TGTGCCAGCAGCCGGGACAGGGTACTGCCCCAGCATTTT. J is TRBJ1-5 and V is TRBV12-3 or TRBV12-4, with 9 positions matching TRBD1. V was pared by 6 bases and J by 9 bases, with 6 bases of the junction left unmatched. This CDR3 comprises 13 residues.

J is TRBJ2-7 and V is TRBV10-3, with 8 bases matching TRBD1. J gave up 3 bases and V 6 bases, and 7 bases lay outside the gene matches. The CDR3 consists of 14 residues. Germline V gene lookup returns CDR1 ENHRY and CDR2 SYGVKD. CDR3 residues: CAISPGQENYEQYF. The CDR3 DNA sequence: TGTGCCATCAGCCCGGGACAGGAAAACTACGAGCAGTACTTC.

Regarding this clone: The sample has other DNA sequences that encode this CDR3 too. The CDR3 coding sequence is TGTGCCAGCAGCTTGGCAGGGGGCTCCTACGAGCAGTACTTC. This codes for CASSLAGGSYEQYF. The V call is TRBV7-9, the J call TRBJ2-7; 7 nucleotides line up with TRBD1. The CDR3 has 14 amino acids. V lost 3 bases, J lost 0 bases, and 2 bases stayed unmatched. CDR1 and CDR2 (germline): SEHNR, FQNEAQ (reference sequence).

The chain uses TRBV19 and TRBJ2-3, with a possible D match to TRBD1 (6 bases). The CDR3 has 14 residues. Germline V lookup: CDR1 LNHDA, CDR2 SQIVND (reference sequence). Trimming left V 2 bases short and J 2 bases short, with 8 bases between. DNA of the CDR3: TGTGCCAGTAGTATACAGGGGTCCACAGATACGCAGTATTTT. Translation gives CASSIQGSTDTQYF.

V usage is TRBV24-1 and J usage is TRBJ2-7; unclear D gene. Looked up from germline, CDR1 is KGHDR and CDR2 is SFDVKD. CDR3 length: 12 residues. V shed 4 bases and J shed 5 bases, with 8 bases lying between them. CDR3 region: CATSDYTHEQYF. CDR3 DNA: TGTGCCACCAGTGACTATACCCACGAGCAGTACTTC.

The chain is built from TRBV21-1 and TRBJ2-3; TRBD2, the table's D call, was not compared with the DNA. TRBV21-1 is classified as a pseudogene. This CDR3 is 15 amino acids long. For the CDR3, the DNA is TGTGCCAGCATGGAGGATCTTGGTAGCACAGATACGCAGTATTTT. Translating gives CASMEDLGSTDTQYF.

The chain couples TRBV28 to TRBJ1-5; 8 nucleotides agree with TRBD1. Germline V lookup: CDR1 MDHEN, CDR2 SYDVKM. V lost 6 bases, J lost 6 bases, and 7 bases stayed unmatched. This CDR3 has 14 residues. The chain's CDR3 is CASRGQGIVQPQHF. In DNA, the CDR3 is TGTGCCAGCAGAGGACAGGGTATTGTTCAGCCCCAGCATTTT.

The chain has TRBV3-1 (or the pseudogene TRBV3-2) and TRBJ2-1; TRBD2 aligns across 8 bases. The trim removed 3 bases at V and 2 bases at J, leaving 6 bases unmatched. This CDR3 comprises 16 residues. Germline V gene sequence: CDR1 LGHDT, CDR2 YNNKEL (reference sequence). CDR3 amino acids: CASSHRFGGAYNEQFF. The CDR3 coding sequence is TGTGCCAGCAGCCACCGATTCGGGGGGGCCTACAATGAGCAGTTCTTC.

This chain uses TRBV28 with TRBJ2-7; no firm D call. Deletions cut 4 bases from V and 4 bases from J, with 11 bases between. CDR3 size: 13 residues. Germline V CDR1 and CDR2: MDHEN, SYDVKM. The CDR3 DNA is TGTGCCAGCAGTTCATCCAGATTTTACGAGCAGTACTTC. Its translation is CASSSSRFYEQYF.